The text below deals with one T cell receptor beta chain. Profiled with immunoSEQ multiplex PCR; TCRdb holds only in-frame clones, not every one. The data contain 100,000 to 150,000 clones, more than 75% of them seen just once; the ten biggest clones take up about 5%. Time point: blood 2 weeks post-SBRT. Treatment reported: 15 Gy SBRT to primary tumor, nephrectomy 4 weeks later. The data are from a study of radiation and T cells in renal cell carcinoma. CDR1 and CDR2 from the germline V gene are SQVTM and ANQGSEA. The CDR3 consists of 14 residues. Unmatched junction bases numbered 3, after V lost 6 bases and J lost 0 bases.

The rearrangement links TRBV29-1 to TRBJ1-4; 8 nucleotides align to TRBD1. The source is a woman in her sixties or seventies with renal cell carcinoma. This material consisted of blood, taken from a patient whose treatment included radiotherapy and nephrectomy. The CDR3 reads CSVEDRATNEKLFF. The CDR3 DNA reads TGCAGCGTCGAGGACAGGGCAACTAATGAAAAACTGTTTTTT.